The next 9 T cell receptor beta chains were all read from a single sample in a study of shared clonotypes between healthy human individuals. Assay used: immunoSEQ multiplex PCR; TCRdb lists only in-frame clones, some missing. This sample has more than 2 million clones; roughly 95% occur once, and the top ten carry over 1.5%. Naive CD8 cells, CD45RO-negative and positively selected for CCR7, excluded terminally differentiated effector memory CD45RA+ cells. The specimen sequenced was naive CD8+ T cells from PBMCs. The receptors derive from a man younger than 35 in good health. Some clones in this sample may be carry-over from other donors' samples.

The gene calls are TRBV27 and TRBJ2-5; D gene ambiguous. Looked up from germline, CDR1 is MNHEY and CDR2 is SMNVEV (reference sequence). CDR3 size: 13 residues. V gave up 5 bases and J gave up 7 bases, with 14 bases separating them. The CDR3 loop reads CASSLSPVWTQYF. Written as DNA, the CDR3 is TGTGCCAGCAGTCTTTCCCCGGTCTGGACCCAGTACTTC.

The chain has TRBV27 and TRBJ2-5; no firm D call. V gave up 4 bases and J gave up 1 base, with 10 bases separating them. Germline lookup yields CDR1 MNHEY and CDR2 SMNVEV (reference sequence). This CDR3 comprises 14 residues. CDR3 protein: CASSSLGGQETQYF. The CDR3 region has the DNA TGTGCCAGCAGTTCATTAGGTGGCCAAGAGACCCAGTACTTC.

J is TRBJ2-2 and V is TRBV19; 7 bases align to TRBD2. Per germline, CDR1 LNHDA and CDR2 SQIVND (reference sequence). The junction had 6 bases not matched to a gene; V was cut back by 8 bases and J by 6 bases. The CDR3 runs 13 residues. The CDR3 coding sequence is TGTGCCAGTTGGCGGGAGTGGCCCGGGGAGCTGTTTTTT. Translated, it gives CASWREWPGELFF.

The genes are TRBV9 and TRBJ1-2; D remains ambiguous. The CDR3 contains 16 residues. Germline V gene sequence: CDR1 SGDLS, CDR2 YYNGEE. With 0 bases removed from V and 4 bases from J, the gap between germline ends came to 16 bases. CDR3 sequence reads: CASSVAKDGRPYGYTF. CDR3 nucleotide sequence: TGTGCCAGCAGCGTAGCCAAAGATGGACGGCCCTATGGCTACACCTTC. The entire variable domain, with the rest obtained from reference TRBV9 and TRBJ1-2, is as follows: DSGVTQTPKHLITATGQRVTLRCSPRSGDLSVYWYQQSLDQGLQFLIQYYNGEERAKGNILERFSAQQFPDLHSELNLSSLELGDSALYFCASSVAKDGRPYGYTFGSGTRLTVV.

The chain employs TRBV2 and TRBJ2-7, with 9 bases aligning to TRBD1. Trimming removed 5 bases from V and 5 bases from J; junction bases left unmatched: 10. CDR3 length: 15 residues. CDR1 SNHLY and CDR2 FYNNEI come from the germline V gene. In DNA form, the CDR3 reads TGTGCCAGCAGTCTACCGGGACAGGGTTTTAACGAGCAGTACTTC. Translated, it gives CASSLPGQGFNEQYF.

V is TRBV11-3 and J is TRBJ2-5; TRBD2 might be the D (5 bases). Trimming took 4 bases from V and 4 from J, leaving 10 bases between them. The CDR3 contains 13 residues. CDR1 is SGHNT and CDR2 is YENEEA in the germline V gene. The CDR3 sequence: CASSSDRGETQYF. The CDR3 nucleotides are TGTGCCAGCAGCTCCGACCGGGGAGAGACCCAGTACTTC. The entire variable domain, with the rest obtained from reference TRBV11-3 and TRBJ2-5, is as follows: EAGVVQSPRYKIIEKKQPVAFWCNPISGHNTLYWYLQNLGQGPELLIRYENEEAVDDSQLPKDRFSAERLKGVDSTLKIQPAELGDSAVYLCASSSDRGETQYFGPGTRLLVL.

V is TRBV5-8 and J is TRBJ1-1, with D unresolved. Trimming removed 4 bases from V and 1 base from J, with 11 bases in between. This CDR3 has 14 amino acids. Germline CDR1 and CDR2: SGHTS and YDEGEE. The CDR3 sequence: CASSLIMSNTEAFF. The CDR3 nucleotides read TGTGCCAGCAGCCTGATCATGTCGAACACTGAAGCTTTCTTT.

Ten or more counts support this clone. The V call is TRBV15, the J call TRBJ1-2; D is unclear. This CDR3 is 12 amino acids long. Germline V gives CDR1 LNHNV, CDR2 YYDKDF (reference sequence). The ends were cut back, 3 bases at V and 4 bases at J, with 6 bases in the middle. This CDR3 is CATSSTSYGYTF. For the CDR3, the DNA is TGTGCCACCAGCAGCACGAGCTATGGCTACACCTTC. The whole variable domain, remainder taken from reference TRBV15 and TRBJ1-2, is DAMVIQNPRYQVTQFGKPVTLSCSQTLNHNVMYWYQQKSSQAPKLLFHYYDKDFNNEADTPDNFQSRRPNTSFCFLDIRSPGLGDTAMYLCATSSTSYGYTFGSGTRLTVV.

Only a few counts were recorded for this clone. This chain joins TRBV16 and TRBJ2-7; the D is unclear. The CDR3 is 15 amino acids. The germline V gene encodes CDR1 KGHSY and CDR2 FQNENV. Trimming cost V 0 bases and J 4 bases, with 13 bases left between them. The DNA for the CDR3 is TGTGCCAGCAGCCAATCGGCGAGCTCCAGATACGAGCAGTACTTC. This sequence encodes CASSQSASSRYEQYF.